The next 28 T cell receptor beta chains were all read from a single sample in a study of T cell responses to AZD1222 COVID-19 vaccine. Here immunoSEQ multiplex PCR was the method, and the copy in TCRdb shows in-frame clones only, minus some. The sample has about 150,000 clones, roughly nine tenths seen once. The sample was peripheral blood, taken on day 0 of AZD1222 vaccination. The receptors originated from an adult in good health.

This chain joins TRBV13 and TRBJ2-7, with a possible D match to TRBD1 (5 bases). The germline V gene has CDR1 PRHDT and CDR2 FYEKMQ (reference sequence). V gave up 3 bases and J gave up 2 bases, with 8 bases separating them. CDR3 length: 13 amino acids. CDR3 sequence: CASSFETAYEQYF. CDR3 DNA sequence: TGTGCCAGCAGCTTTGAGACAGCCTACGAGCAGTACTTC.

On this clone: Germline and junction disagree at one end, which may indicate a read error. The chain uses TRBV28 and TRBJ2-7; 7 bases map to TRBD1. The CDR3 is made up of 11 amino acids. Germline CDR1 and CDR2: MDHEN and SYDVKM. The CDR3 loop reads CASSLGDSIDF. The CDR3 DNA reads TGTGCCAGCAGTTTAGGGGACAGCATTGACTTC.

The chain is built from TRBV27 and TRBJ1-2; D call uncertain. The CDR3 length is 11 residues. Germline lookup yields CDR1 MNHEY and CDR2 SMNVEV (reference sequence). V lost 6 bases to trimming and J lost 6 bases, with 8 bases between them. The CDR3 DNA reads as TGTGCCAGCAGGAAAAACAATGGCTACACCTTC. Its translation: CASRKNNGYTF.

This clone was counted a few times. This chain joins TRBV3-1 (or the pseudogene TRBV3-2) and TRBJ1-6; D unclear. Germline CDR1 reads LGHDT; CDR2 reads YNNKEL (reference sequence). This CDR3 region has 13 residues. V was cut by 0 bases and J by 5 bases, with 2 bases left in between. The CDR3 spells CASSQDNNSPLHF. DNA for the CDR3: TGTGCCAGCAGCCAAGACAATAATTCACCCCTCCACTTT.

The V call is TRBV24-1, the J call TRBJ2-2; D may match TRBD1 or TRBD2 (5 bases each). The V and J ends lost 7 bases and 3 bases respectively, with 17 bases between them. CDR1 KGHDR and CDR2 SFDVKD come from the germline V gene. The CDR3 sequence is 16 residues long. The CDR3 reads CATSSQGSRDTGELFF. The CDR3 DNA follows: TGTGCCACCAGCAGCCAAGGGAGCAGGGACACCGGGGAGCTGTTTTTT.

This chain connects TRBV7-9 to TRBJ1-1, with 7 bases identical to TRBD1. After removal of 5 bases from V and 0 bases from J, the junction contained 6 bases not matched to a gene. The CDR3 extends over 15 amino acids. Per germline, CDR1 SEHNR and CDR2 FQNEAQ (reference sequence). The CDR3 here is CASSRHRGLNTEAFF. The CDR3 DNA sequence: TGTGCCAGCAGCCGTCACAGGGGATTGAACACTGAAGCTTTCTTT. The full variable domain, in which reference TRBV7-9 and TRBJ1-1 provide the parts outside the CDR3, is DTGVSQNPRHKITKRGQNVTFRCDPISEHNRLYWYRQTLGQGPEFLTYFQNEAQLEKSRLLSDRFSAERPKGSFSTLEIQRTEQGDSAMYLCASSRHRGLNTEAFFGQGTRLTVV.

The chain has TRBV3-1 (or the pseudogene TRBV3-2) and TRBJ1-1; 9 bases line up with TRBD1. J lost 8 bases, V lost 1 base, and 8 bases had no gene match. The CDR3 contains 15 residues. Germline values: CDR1 LGHDT, CDR2 YNNKEL (reference sequence). CDR3 sequence reads: CASSQAGTGLQEAFF. DNA for the CDR3: TGTGCCAGCAGCCAAGCCGGGACAGGGCTTCAAGAAGCTTTCTTT.

This chain connects TRBV3-1 (or the pseudogene TRBV3-2) to TRBJ2-2; D unclear. Germline V gene lookup returns CDR1 LGHDT and CDR2 YNNKEL (reference sequence). V was cut by 9 bases and J by 2 bases, with 7 bases left in between. The CDR3 runs to 12 residues. Here the CDR3 reads CASRTNTGELFF. In nucleotides, the CDR3 is TGTGCCAGTAGAACTAACACCGGGGAGCTGTTTTTT.

This rearrangement joins TRBV3-1 (or the pseudogene TRBV3-2) to TRBJ2-1; 7 bases line up with TRBD2. Germline lookup yields CDR1 LGHDT and CDR2 YNNKEL (reference sequence). With V trimmed by 6 bases and J by 7 bases, 9 bases remained unmatched. There are 14 residues in the CDR3. DNA for the CDR3: TGTGCCAGCAGACCCAGCGGGGAAAGAAATGAGCAGTTCTTC. Encoded protein: CASRPSGERNEQFF.

V gene TRBV27 combines with J gene TRBJ2-1, with 12 bases aligning to TRBD1. Trimming removed 6 bases from V and 8 bases from J; junction bases left unmatched: 11. CDR3 length equals 16 residues. Germline CDR1 MNHEY, CDR2 SMNVEV (reference sequence). CDR3 sequence reads: CASRYPRDRGRHEQFF. CDR3 bases: TGTGCCAGCAGATACCCCCGGGACAGGGGGCGTCATGAGCAGTTCTTC.

The chain recombines TRBV24-1 with TRBJ2-3; D gene uncertain. Germline-derived CDR1 and CDR2 are KGHDR and SFDVKD. Trimming took 3 bases from V and 6 from J, leaving 12 bases between them. The CDR3 totals 14 residues. CDR3 in DNA: TGTGCCACCAGTGATCCGAACGGAAAGGATACGCAGTATTTT. It yields the protein CATSDPNGKDTQYF.

The V call is TRBV19, the J call TRBJ2-2, with D possibly called TRBD1 or TRBD2 (7 bases each). The CDR3 is 14 amino acids. The germline V and J ends were trimmed by 10 bases and 1 base, with 13 bases remaining between them. CDR1 is LNHDA, CDR2 SQIVND, per germline (reference sequence). Here the CDR3 reads CATFRGGNTGELFF. The CDR3 nucleotides are TGTGCCACCTTCAGGGGGGGGAACACCGGGGAGCTGTTTTTT.

The chain links TRBV3-1 (or the pseudogene TRBV3-2) to TRBJ1-2, with 8 nucleotides matching TRBD1. The CDR3 consists of 14 residues. The V gene's germline CDR1 is LGHDT and CDR2 YNNKEL (reference sequence). J gave up 8 bases and V 4 bases, and 9 bases lay outside the gene matches. CDR3 amino acids: CASSPTDRAGGYTF. CDR3 sequence (DNA): TGTGCCAGCAGCCCGACGGACAGGGCAGGCGGCTACACCTTC.

The rearrangement joins TRBV19 to TRBJ2-1; perhaps TRBD1 as D (6 bases). The CDR3 covers 13 residues. Germline V gives CDR1 LNHDA, CDR2 SQIVND (reference sequence). Trimming took 0 bases from V and 12 from J, leaving 12 bases between them. The CDR3 region has the DNA TGTGCCAGTAGTATAGATGGGGAGACAGGGCAGTTCTTC. Translated, it gives CASSIDGETGQFF.

This chain joins TRBV5-8 and TRBJ2-7; D is perhaps TRBD2 (6 bases). The germline gives CDR1 SGHTS, CDR2 YDEGEE. The CDR3 is 16 residues long. The germline V and J ends were trimmed by 0 bases and 2 bases, with 15 bases remaining between them. For the CDR3, the DNA is TGTGCCAGCAGCTTGGCCGGGGGAGGTTACCCCTACGAGCAGTACGTC. Translated: CASSLAGGGYPYEQYV.

The rearrangement joins TRBV9 to TRBJ2-5, with 9 bases identical to TRBD2. CDR1 and CDR2 from the germline V gene are SGDLS and YYNGEE. The CDR3 consists of 16 residues. With 0 bases clipped from V and 4 bases from J, the junction kept 7 bases outside the gene matches. This CDR3 reads CASSVASGGLGETQYF. The DNA for the CDR3 is TGTGCCAGCAGCGTAGCCAGCGGGGGGCTGGGAGAGACCCAGTACTTC.

This clone has just a few counts. This chain joins TRBV24-1 and TRBJ2-7, with a tentative D call TRBD1 (6 bases). CDR1 KGHDR and CDR2 SFDVKD come from the germline V gene. The CDR3 is made up of 13 amino acids. V was cut by 5 bases and J by 1 base, with 8 bases left in between. This chain's CDR3 is CATSGTVSYEQYF. The DNA for the CDR3 is TGTGCCACCAGTGGGACAGTTTCCTACGAGCAGTACTTC.

Only one count was recorded for this clone. This chain joins TRBV25-1 and TRBJ1-4, with TRBD1 identical over 8 bases. The germline V gene encodes CDR1 MGHDK and CDR2 SYGVNS. Germline trimming cut 1 base from V and 8 bases from J; bases unmatched to any gene: 9. The CDR3 is 16 residues long. The CDR3 nucleotides are TGTGCCAGCAGTGAATCCCCCTCGACAGGGGACGAAAAACTGTTTTTT. Translating it yields CASSESPSTGDEKLFF.

V and J are TRBV7-6 and TRBJ2-1; 8 positions match TRBD2. The CDR3 runs 16 residues. Germline trimming cut 1 base from V and 9 bases from J; bases unmatched to any gene: 11. Germline V gives CDR1 SGHVS, CDR2 FNYEAQ. CDR3 in DNA: TGTGCCAGCAGCTTAGGGGGGGGGACTAGTGCGGGTGAGCAGTTCTTC. This translates into CASSLGGGTSAGEQFF.

V gene TRBV4-2 combines with J gene TRBJ2-5; 15 bases line up with TRBD2. After removal of 1 base from V and 5 bases from J, the junction contained 5 bases not matched to a gene. Germline-derived CDR1 and CDR2 are LGHNA and YNFKEQ. This CDR3 is built from 17 residues. The CDR3 coding sequence is TGTGCCAGCAGCCAAGCGAGGACTAGCGGGGGGGATGAGACCCAGTACTTC. Protein product: CASSQARTSGGDETQYF.

This chain joins TRBV6-2 or TRBV6-3 and TRBJ2-3; D unclear. This CDR3 contains 15 residues. Germline V CDR1 and CDR2: MNHEY, SVGEGT. Trimming took 0 bases from V and 2 from J, leaving 9 bases between them. The CDR3 nucleotides read TGTGCCAGCAGTTACTCGAGACCGAACACAGATACGCAGTATTTT. It codes for CASSYSRPNTDTQYF.

The V call is TRBV4-2, the J call TRBJ2-3; 12 positions agree with TRBD2. Germline CDR1 LGHNA, CDR2 YNFKEQ. J was trimmed by 2 bases and V by 0 bases; bases with no gene match: 6. The CDR3 contains 18 residues. CDR3 sequence reads: CASSQDPSGGAYTDTQYF. In nucleotides, the CDR3 is TGTGCCAGCAGCCAAGATCCTAGCGGGGGGGCCTACACAGATACGCAGTATTTT.

V usage is TRBV5-1 and J usage is TRBJ2-3; 7 bases align to TRBD2. J was trimmed by 0 bases and V by 5 bases; bases with no gene match: 3. The CDR3 totals 14 residues. Germline CDR1 and CDR2: SGHRS and YFSETQ. The CDR3 here is CASRPGGSTDTQYF. CDR3 DNA sequence: TGCGCCAGCAGACCGGGGGGTAGCACAGATACGCAGTATTTT.

This chain uses TRBV27 with TRBJ1-5; D may be TRBD1 (6 bases). The germline CDR1 and CDR2 sequences are MNHEY and SMNVEV (reference sequence). Trimming left V 5 bases short and J 3 bases short, with 14 bases between. The CDR3 runs 15 residues. The CDR3 sequence: CASSAYAGDNQPQHF. CDR3 DNA sequence: TGTGCCAGCAGTGCCTATGCAGGGGACAATCAGCCCCAGCATTTT.

V is TRBV29-1 and J is TRBJ1-2, with TRBD1 identical over 10 bases. V shed 6 bases and J 8 bases; nucleotides not matched to a gene: 6. Germline V gives CDR1 SQVTM, CDR2 ANQGSEA. CDR3 length equals 12 residues. CDR3 in DNA: TGCAGCGTCCCCGGACAGGGGGTCGGCTACACCTTC. The encoded protein is CSVPGQGVGYTF.

The chain uses TRBV7-2 and TRBJ2-7; perhaps TRBD2 as D (5 bases). V was clipped by 5 bases and J by 6 bases, with 17 bases between them. This CDR3 has 14 residues. The germline gives CDR1 SGHTA, CDR2 FQGNSA. The CDR3: CASSHEGAGSEQYF. In nucleotides, the CDR3 is TGTGCCAGCAGCCATGAGGGTGCCGGTTCCGAGCAGTACTTC.

This chain links TRBV27 with TRBJ2-7; 9 bases line up with TRBD2. CDR3 length equals 18 residues. The J segment lost 2 bases and the V segment lost 3 bases, leaving 14 bases of the junction unmatched. Germline CDR1 and CDR2: MNHEY and SMNVEV (reference sequence). CDR3 DNA: TGTGCCAGCAGTTTTGTTAGCGGGGGCCCATGGGGTACCTACGAGCAGTACTTC. Its protein is CASSFVSGGPWGTYEQYF.

The V call is TRBV5-1, the J call TRBJ2-1, with D possibly matching TRBD2 (6 bases). Germline CDR1 SGHRS, CDR2 YFSETQ. The V end was cut by 4 bases, the J end by 4 bases, with 12 bases between. The CDR3 has 14 residues. The CDR3 protein is CASSPGGLYNEQFF. CDR3 nucleotides: TGCGCCAGCAGCCCTGGAGGGCTTTACAATGAGCAGTTCTTC.